This T cell receptor beta chain comes out of a study of blood T cell repertoires in COVID-19. At the level of the study: Specimens from acute and convalescent COVID-19 originated in the United States, Italy and Spain. PBMCs, B-cell-depleted T cells, or T cells were the source of the cDNA or gDNA that made up the material.

Libraries were prepared by immunoSEQ multiplex PCR; TCRdb keeps only in-frame clonotypes and omits some of them. The sample comprises fewer than 250,000 clones, more than 75% of which are singletons, and about 5.4% rests with the top ten. This CDR3 spans 15 amino acids. CDR1 is SGHRS and CDR2 is YFSETQ in the germline V gene. V trimming: 6 bases; J trimming: 0 bases; junction bases outside the gene matches: 8. Seattle researchers signed up patients amid active infection and tracked them longitudinally. The chain joins TRBV5-1 to TRBJ2-5, with 7 nucleotides matching TRBD1. The source is a woman of 80 years or more with COVID-19, enrolled during active disease. The sequenced material came from peripheral blood. CDR3 coding DNA: TGCGCCAGCATACCGACAGGGCTCGACCAAGAGACCCAGTACTTC. The encoded protein is CASIPTGLDQETQYF.